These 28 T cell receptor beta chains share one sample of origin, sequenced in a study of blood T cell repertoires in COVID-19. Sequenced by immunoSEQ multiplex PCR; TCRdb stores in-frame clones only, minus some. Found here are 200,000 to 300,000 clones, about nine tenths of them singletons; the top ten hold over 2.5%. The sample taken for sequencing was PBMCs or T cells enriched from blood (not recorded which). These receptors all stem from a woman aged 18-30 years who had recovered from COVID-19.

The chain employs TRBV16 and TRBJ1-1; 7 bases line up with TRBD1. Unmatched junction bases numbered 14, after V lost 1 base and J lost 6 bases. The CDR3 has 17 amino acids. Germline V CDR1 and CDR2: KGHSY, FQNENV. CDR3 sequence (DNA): TGTGCCAGCAGCCAATTAAGTGGACAGGCCCTAGATGCTGAAGCTTTCTTT. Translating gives CASSQLSGQALDAEAFF. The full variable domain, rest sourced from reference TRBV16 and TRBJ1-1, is GEEVAQTPKHLVRGEGQKAKLYCAPIKGHSYVFWYQQVLKNEFKFLISFQNENVFDETGMPKERFSAKCLPNSPCSLEIQATKLEDSAVYFCASSQLSGQALDAEAFFGQGTRLTVV.

CDR3 amino acids: CASSLAGERIGELFF. CDR3 in DNA: TGTGCCAGCAGTTTAGCGGGAGAGCGTATCGGGGAGCTGTTTTTT. The rearrangement links TRBV28 to TRBJ2-2; 7 bases are shared with TRBD2. V trimming: 2 bases; J trimming: 7 bases; junction bases outside the gene matches: 7. This CDR3 has 15 residues. CDR1 and CDR2 (germline): MDHEN, SYDVKM.

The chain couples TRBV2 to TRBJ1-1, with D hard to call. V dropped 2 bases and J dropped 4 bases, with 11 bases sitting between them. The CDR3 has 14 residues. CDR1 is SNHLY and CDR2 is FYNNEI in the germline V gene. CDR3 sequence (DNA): TGTGCCAGCAGTGAAACGGGGTATAGCACTGAAGCTTTCTTT. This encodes CASSETGYSTEAFF.

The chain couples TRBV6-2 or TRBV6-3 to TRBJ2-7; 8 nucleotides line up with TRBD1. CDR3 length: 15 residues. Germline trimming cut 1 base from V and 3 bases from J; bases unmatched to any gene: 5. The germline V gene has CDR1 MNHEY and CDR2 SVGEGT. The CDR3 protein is CASSYLPGQDYEQYF. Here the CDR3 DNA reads TGTGCCAGCAGTTACTTGCCGGGACAGGACTACGAGCAGTACTTC.

CDR3 bases: TGCGCCAGCAGCTTGGAAGCGGACTCCTACAATGAGCAGTTCTTC. It codes for CASSLEADSYNEQFF. The V and J genes are TRBV5-1 and TRBJ2-1; D might be TRBD2 (5 bases). CDR1 SGHRS and CDR2 YFSETQ come from the germline V gene. The CDR3 loop spans 15 amino acids. Trimming pared 0 bases from V and 0 bases from J, leaving 7 bases between. The full variable domain, completed using reference TRBV5-1 and TRBJ2-1, is KAGVTQTPRYLIKTRGQQVTLSCSPISGHRSVSWYQQTPGQGLQFLFEYFSETQRNKGNFPGRFSGRQFSNSRSEMNVSTLELGDSALYLCASSLEADSYNEQFFGPGTRLTVL.

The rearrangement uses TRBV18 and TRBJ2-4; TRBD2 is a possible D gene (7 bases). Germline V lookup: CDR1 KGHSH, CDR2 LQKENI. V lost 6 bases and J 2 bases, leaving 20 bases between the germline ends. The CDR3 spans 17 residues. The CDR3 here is CASSMGGPTDTKNIQYF. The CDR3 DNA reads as TGTGCCAGCTCTATGGGGGGGCCGACGGACACCAAAAACATTCAGTACTTC.

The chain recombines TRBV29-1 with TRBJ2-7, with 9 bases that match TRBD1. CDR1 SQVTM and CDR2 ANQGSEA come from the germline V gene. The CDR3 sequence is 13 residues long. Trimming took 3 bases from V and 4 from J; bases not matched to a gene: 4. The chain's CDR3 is CSVDPGQGYEQYF. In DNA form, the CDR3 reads TGCAGCGTTGATCCGGGACAGGGATACGAGCAGTACTTC.

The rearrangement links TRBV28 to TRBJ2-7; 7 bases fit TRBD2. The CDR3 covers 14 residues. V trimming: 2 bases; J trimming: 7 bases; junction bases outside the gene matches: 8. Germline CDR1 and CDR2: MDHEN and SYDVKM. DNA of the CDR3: TGTGCCAGCAGTTTAAAGCGGGATGTGGAAGAGCAGTACTTC. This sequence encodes CASSLKRDVEEQYF.

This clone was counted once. Here the CDR3 reads CASSVSTGELFF. The CDR3 region has the DNA TGTGCCAGTAGCGTGAGCACCGGGGAGCTGTTTTTT. The V and J genes are TRBV19 and TRBJ2-2; D unclear. V gave up 6 bases and J gave up 4 bases, with 6 bases separating them. CDR1 LNHDA and CDR2 SQIVND come from the germline V gene (reference sequence). This CDR3 is 12 amino acids long.

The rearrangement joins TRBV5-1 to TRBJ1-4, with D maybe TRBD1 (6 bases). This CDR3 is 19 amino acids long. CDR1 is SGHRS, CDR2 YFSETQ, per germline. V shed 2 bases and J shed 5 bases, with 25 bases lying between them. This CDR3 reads CASSFEGGSYFGLNEKLFF. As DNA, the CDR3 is TGCGCCAGCAGCTTTGAAGGGGGAAGCTATTTTGGGTTAAATGAAAAACTGTTTTTT.

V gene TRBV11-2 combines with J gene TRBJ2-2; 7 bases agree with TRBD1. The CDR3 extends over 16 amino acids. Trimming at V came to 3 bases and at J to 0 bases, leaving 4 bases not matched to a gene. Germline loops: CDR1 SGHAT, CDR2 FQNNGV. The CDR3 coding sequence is TGTGCCAGCAGCTTGTGGGACAGAGCGAACACCGGGGAGCTGTTTTTT. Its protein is CASSLWDRANTGELFF. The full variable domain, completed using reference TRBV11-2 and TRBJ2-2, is EAGVAQSPRYKIIEKRQSVAFWCNPISGHATLYWYQQILGQGPKLLIQFQNNGVVDDSQLPKDRFSAERLKGVDSTLKIQPAKLEDSAVYLCASSLWDRANTGELFFGEGSRLTVL.

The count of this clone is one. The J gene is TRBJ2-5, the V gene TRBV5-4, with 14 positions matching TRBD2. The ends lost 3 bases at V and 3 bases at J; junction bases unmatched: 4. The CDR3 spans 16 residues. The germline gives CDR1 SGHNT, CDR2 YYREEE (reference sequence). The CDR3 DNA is TGTGCCAGCAGCTCGGGACTAGCGGGAGCTAAAGAGACCCAGTACTTC. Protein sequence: CASSSGLAGAKETQYF.

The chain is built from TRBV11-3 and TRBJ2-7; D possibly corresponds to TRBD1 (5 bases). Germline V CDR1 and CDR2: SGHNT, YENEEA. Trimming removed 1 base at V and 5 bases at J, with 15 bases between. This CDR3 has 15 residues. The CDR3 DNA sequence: TGTGCCAGCAGCTTAGGGCCAAGTGGGGCGAACGAGCAGTACTTC. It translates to CASSLGPSGANEQYF.

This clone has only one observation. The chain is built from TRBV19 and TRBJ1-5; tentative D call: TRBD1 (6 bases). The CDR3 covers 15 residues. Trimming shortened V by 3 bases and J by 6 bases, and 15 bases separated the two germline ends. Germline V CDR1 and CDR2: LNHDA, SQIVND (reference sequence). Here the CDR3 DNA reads TGTGCCAGTAGTATGGGGACACAACCCAGTCAGCCCCAGCATTTT. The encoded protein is CASSMGTQPSQPQHF. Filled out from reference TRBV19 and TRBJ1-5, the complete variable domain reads DGGITQSPKYLFRKEGQNVTLSCEQNLNHDAMYWYRQDPGQGLRLIYYSQIVNDFQKGDIAEGYSVSREKKESFPLTVTSAQKNPTAFYLCASSMGTQPSQPQHFGDGTRLSIL.

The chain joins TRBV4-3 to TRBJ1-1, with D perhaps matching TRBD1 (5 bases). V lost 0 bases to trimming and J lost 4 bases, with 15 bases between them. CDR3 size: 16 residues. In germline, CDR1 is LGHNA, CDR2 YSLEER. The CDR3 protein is CASSQEPRVGGTEAFF. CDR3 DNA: TGCGCCAGCAGCCAAGAGCCCAGGGTCGGGGGCACTGAAGCTTTCTTT.

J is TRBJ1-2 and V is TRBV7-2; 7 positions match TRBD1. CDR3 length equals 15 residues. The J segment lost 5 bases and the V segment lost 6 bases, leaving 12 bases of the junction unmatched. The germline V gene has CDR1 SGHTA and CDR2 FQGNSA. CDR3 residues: CASSFGPDRIYGYTF. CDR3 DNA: TGTGCCAGCAGTTTTGGCCCGGACAGGATATATGGCTACACCTTC. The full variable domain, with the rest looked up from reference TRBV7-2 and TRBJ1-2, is GAGVSQSPSNKVTEKGKDVELRCDPISGHTALYWYRQSLGQGLEFLIYFQGNSAPDKSGLPSDRFSAERTGGSVSTLTIQRTQQEDSAVYLCASSFGPDRIYGYTFGSGTRLTVV.

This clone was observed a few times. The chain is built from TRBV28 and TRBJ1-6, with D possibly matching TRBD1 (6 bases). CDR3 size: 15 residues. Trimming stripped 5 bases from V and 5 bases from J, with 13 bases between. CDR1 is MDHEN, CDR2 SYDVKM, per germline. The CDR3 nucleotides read TGTGCCAGCAGTCCCGCGGGGGGCAATAATTCACCCCTCCACTTT. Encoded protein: CASSPAGGNNSPLHF.

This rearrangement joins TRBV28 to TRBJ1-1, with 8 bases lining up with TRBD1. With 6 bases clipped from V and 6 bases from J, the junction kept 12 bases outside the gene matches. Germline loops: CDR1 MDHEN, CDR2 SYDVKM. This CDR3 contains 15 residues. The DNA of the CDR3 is TGTGCCAGCAGCCTAAATGGACAGGGTCGGTCTGAAGCTTTCTTT. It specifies CASSLNGQGRSEAFF. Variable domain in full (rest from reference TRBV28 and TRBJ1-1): DVKVTQSSRYLVKRTGEKVFLECVQDMDHENMFWYRQDPGLGLRLIYFSYDVKMKEKGDIPEGYSVSREKKERFSLILESASTNQTSMYLCASSLNGQGRSEAFFGQGTRLTVV.

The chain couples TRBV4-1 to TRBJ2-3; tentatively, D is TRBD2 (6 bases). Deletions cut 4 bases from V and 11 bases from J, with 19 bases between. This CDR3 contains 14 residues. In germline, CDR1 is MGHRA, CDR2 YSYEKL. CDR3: CASSLATRLGEQYF. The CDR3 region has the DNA TGCGCCAGCAGCCTCGCCACGAGACTAGGGGAGCAGTATTTT.

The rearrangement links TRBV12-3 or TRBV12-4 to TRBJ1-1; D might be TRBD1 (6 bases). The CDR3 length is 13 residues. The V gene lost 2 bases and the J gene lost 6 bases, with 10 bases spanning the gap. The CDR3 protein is CASSLFRGAEAFF. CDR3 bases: TGTGCCAGCAGTTTATTCAGGGGTGCTGAAGCTTTCTTT.

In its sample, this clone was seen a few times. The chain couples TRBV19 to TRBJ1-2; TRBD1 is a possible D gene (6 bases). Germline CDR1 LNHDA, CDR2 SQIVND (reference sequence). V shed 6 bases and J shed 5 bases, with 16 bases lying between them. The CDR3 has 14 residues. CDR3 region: CASSTRTASYGYTF. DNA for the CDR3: TGTGCCAGTAGCACAAGGACAGCTTCGTATGGCTACACCTTC.

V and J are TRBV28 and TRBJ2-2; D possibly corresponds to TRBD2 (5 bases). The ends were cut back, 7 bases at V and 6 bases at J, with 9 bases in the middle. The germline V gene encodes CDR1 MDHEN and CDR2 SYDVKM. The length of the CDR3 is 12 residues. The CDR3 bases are TGTGCCAGCAAGGAGGTTGCCGGGGAGCTGTTTTTT. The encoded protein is CASKEVAGELFF.

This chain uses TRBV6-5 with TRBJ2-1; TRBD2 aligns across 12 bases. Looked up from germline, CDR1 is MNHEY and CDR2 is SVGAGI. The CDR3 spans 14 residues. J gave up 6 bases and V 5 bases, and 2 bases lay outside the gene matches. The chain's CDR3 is CASSLAGGPNEQFF. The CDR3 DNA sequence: TGTGCCAGCAGTCTAGCGGGAGGGCCCAATGAGCAGTTCTTC.

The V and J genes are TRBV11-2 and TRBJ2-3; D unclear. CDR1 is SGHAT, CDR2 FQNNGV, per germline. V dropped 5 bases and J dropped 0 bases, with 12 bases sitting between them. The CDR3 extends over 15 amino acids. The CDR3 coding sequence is TGTGCCAGCAGCGTCATACAGTATAGCACAGATACGCAGTATTTT. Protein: CASSVIQYSTDTQYF.

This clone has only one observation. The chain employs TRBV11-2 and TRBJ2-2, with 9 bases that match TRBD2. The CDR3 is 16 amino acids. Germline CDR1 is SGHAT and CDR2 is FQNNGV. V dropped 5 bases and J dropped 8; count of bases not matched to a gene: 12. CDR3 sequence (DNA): TGTGCCAGCAGCCCGCGGGGTGCGGGGGGGCTGGGGGAGCTGTTTTTT. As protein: CASSPRGAGGLGELFF.

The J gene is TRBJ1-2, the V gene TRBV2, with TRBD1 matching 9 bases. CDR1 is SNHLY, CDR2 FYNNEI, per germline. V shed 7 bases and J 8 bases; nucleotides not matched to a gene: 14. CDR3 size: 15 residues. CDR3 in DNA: TGTGCCAGCACCATAGGTTGGGGACAGGGTAAAGGCTACACCTTC. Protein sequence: CASTIGWGQGKGYTF.

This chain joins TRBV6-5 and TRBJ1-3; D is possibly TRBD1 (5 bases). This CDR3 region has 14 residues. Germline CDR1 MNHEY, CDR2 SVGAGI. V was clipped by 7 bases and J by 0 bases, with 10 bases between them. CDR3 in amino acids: CASTQRGSGNTIYF. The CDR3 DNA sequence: TGTGCCAGCACCCAAAGGGGCTCTGGAAACACCATATATTTT.

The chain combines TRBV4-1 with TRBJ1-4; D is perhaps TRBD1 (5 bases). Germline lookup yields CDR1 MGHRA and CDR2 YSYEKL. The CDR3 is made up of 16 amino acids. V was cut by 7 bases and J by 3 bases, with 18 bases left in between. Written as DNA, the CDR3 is TGCGCCAGCACGGCAGGGTACACCCCTTCTAATGAAAAACTGTTTTTT. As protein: CASTAGYTPSNEKLFF.